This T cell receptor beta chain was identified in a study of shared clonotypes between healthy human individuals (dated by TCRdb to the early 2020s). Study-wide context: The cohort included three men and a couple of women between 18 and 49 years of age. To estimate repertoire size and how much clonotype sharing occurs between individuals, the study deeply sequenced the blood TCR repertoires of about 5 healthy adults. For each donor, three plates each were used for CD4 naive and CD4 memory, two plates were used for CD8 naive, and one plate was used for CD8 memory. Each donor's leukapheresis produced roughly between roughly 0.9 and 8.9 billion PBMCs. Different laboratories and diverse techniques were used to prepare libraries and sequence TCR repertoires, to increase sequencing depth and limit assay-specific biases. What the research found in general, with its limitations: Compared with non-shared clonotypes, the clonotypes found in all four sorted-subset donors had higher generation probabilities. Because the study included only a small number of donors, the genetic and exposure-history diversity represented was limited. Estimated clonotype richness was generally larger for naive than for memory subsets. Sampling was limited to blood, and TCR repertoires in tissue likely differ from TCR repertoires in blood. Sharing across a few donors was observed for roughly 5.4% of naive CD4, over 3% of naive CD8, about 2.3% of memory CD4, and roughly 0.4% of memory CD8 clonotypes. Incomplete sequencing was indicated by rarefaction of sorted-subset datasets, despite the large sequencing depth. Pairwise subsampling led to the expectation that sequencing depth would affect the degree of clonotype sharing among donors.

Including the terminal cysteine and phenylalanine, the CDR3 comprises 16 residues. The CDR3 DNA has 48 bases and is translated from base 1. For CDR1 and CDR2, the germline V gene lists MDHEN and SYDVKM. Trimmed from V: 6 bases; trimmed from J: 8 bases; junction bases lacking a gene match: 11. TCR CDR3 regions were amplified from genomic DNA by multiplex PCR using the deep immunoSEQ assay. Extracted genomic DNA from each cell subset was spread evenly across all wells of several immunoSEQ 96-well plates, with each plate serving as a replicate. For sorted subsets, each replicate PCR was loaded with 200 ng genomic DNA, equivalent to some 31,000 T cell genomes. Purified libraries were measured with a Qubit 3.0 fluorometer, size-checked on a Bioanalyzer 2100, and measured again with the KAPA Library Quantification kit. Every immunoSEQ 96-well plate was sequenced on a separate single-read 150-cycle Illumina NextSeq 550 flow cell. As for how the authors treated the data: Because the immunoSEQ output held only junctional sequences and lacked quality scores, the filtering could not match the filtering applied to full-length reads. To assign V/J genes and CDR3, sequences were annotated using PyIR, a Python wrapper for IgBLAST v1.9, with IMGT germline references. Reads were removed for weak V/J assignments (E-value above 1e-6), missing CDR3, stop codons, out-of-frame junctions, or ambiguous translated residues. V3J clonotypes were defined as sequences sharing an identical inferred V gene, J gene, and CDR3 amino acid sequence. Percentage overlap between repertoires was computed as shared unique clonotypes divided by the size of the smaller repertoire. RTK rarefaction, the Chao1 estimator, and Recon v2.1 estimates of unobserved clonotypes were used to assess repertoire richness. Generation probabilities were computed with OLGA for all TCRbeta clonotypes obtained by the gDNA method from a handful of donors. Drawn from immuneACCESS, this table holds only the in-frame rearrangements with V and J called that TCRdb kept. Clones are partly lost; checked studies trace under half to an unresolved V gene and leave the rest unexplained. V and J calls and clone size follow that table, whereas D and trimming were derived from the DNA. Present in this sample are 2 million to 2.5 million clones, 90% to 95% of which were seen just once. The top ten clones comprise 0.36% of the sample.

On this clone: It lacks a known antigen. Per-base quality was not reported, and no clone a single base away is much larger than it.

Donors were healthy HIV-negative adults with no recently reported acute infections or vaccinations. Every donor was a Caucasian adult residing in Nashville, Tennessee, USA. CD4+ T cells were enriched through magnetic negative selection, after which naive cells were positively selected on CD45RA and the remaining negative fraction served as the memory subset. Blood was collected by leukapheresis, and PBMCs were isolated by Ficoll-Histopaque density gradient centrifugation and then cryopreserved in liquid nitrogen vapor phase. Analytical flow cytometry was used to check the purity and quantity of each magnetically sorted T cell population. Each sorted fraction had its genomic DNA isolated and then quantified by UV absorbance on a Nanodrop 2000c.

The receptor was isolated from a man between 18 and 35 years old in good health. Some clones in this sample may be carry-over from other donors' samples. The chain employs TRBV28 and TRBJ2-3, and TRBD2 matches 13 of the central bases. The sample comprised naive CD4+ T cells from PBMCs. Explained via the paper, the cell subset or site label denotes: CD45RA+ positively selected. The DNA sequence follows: TGTGCCAGCAGCACCTGGACTAGCGGGAGTGGAGGTACGCAGTATTTT. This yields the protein CASSTWTSGSGGTQYF.